Listed here is a single TCR beta chain. This record comes from a study of blood T cell repertoires in COVID-19. Overall study: Samples came from the United States, Italy and Spain, spanning acute and convalescent COVID-19. In each case, the material was cDNA or gDNA derived from T cells, B-cell-depleted T cells, or PBMCs.

In the original workflow: How many nucleated cells were present was estimated from reference gene primer amplification. TCRdb's copy holds only in-frame clones and misses some; the assay was immunoSEQ multiplex PCR. The V and J calls and the clone size are those of that table, but D and trimming were determined from the DNA. Of about 83,000 clones listed, 86% were seen once; the top ten hold 7% to 9%. Germline loops: CDR1 ENHRY, CDR2 SYGVKD. The CDR3 consists of 16 residues. The V and J ends lost 3 bases and 2 bases, in that order; junction bases with no gene match: 4. The sequence was obtained from a man in his forties or fifties with active COVID-19. The chain uses TRBV10-3 and TRBJ2-3, with 11 bases identical to TRBD2. The material sequenced was peripheral blood. CDR3 loop: CAISESSGGHTDTQYF. In nucleotides, the CDR3 is TGTGCCATCAGTGAATCTAGCGGGGGGCACACAGATACGCAGTATTTT.